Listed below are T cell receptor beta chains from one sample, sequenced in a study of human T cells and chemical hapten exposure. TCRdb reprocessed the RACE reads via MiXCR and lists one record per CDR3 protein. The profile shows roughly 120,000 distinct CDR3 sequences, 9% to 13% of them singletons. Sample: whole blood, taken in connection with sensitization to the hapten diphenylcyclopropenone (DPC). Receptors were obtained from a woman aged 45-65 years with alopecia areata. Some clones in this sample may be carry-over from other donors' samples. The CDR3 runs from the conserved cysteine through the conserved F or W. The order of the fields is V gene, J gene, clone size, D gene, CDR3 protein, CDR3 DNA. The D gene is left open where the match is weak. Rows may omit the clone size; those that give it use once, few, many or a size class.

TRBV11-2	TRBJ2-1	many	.	CASRGLGGRSGNEQFF	TGTGCCAGTCGCGGCTTGGGGGGACGGTCTGGCAATGAGCAGTTCTTC
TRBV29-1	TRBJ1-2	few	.	CSVESAGSYTF	TGCAGCGTTGAGTCAGCCGGGAGCTACACCTTC
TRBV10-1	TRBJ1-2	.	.	CASSPGPGYGYTF	TGCGCCAGCAGCCCCGGGCCGGGCTATGGCTACACCTTC
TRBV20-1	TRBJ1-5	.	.	CSASPSPNQPQHF	TGCAGTGCTAGCCCATCCCCTAATCAGCCCCAGCATTTT
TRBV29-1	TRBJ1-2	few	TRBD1	CSVGRGLNYGYTF	TGCAGCGTCGGCAGGGGGCTGAACTATGGCTACACCTTC
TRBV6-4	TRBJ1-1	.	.	CASSDAGRAFF	TGTGCCAGCAGTGATGCGGGTAGAGCTTTCTTT
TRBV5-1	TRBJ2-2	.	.	CASSLTGGELFF	TGCGCCAGCAGCTTAACCGGTGGGGAGCTGTTTTTT
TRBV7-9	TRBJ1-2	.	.	CASSLVQLIDYGYTF	TGTGCCAGCAGCTTGGTCCAGCTCATAGACTATGGCTACACCTTC
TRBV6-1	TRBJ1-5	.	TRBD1	CATDRDSHPSAQHF	TGTGCCACCGACAGGGACTCTCACCCCTCGGCCCAGCATTTT
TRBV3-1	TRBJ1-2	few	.	CASSQVRDNYYGYTF	TGTGCCAGCAGCCAAGTCCGGGACAACTATTATGGCTACACCTTC
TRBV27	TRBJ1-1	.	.	CASSLQVNTEAFF	TGTGCCAGCAGCCTCCAGGTGAACACTGAAGCTTTCTTT
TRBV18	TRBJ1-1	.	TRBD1	CASSPRSTGAENTEAFF	TGTGCCAGCTCACCGAGATCGACAGGGGCCGAGAACACTGAAGCTTTCTTT
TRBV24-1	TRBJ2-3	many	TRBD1	CATSDPQGQGARRGTDTQYF	TGTGCCACCAGTGACCCTCAAGGACAGGGGGCCCGTCGCGGCACAGATACGCAGTATTTT
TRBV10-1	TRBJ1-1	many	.	CASSESGGTEAFF	TGCGCCAGCAGTGAGTCTGGGGGCACTGAAGCTTTCTTT
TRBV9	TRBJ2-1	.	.	CASGAAGVMYEQFF	TGTGCCAGCGGAGCAGCAGGGGTAATGTATGAGCAGTTCTTC
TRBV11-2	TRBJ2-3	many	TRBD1	CASSFRQGADTQYF	TGTGCCAGCAGCTTTCGACAGGGGGCAGATACGCAGTATTTT
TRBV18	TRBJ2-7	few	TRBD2	CASSPIREGEQYF	TGTGCCAGCTCACCCATCAGGGAGGGCGAGCAGTACTTC
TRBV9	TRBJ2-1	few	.	CASSSPPYNEQFF	TGTGCCAGCAGCTCCCCCCCGTACAATGAGCAGTTCTTC
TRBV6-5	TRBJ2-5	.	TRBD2	CASSPPSGGRQETQYF	TGTGCCAGCAGCCCCCCTAGCGGGGGACGACAAGAGACCCAGTACTTC
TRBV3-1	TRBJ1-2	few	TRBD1	CASSLMTGIGNYGYTF	TGTGCCAGCAGCCTCATGACAGGGATCGGCAACTATGGCTACACCTTC
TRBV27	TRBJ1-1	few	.	CASSLFRGHEAFF	TGTGCCAGCAGTTTATTCCGGGGGCATGAAGCTTTCTTT
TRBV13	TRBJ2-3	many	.	CASSPRPLADTQYF	TGTGCCAGCAGCCCTCGCCCGTTGGCAGATACGCAGTATTTT
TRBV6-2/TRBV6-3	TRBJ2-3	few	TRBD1	CASSGQGARATDTQYF	TGTGCCAGCAGTGGACAGGGGGCTAGAGCCACAGATACGCAGTATTTT
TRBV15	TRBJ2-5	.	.	CATSREQEVKETQYF	TGTGCCACCAGCAGAGAACAGGAGGTGAAAGAGACCCAGTACTTC
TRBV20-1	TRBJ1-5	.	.	CSATRTGSYSNQPQHF	TGCAGTGCTACGCGAACAGGGTCTTATAGCAATCAGCCCCAGCATTTT
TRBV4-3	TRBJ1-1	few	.	CASSQLSTGMSDTEAFF	TGCGCCAGCAGCCAATTGTCTACAGGGATGTCCGACACTGAAGCTTTCTTT
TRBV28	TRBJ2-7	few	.	CASKVSAVYEQYF	TGTGCCAGCAAGGTTAGCGCGGTCTACGAGCAGTACTTC
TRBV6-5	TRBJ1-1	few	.	CASSEGTVQAFF	TGTGCCAGCAGTGAGGGGACTGTCCAAGCTTTCTTT
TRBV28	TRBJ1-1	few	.	CASTRGTEAFF	TGTGCCAGCACTAGGGGCACTGAAGCTTTCTTT
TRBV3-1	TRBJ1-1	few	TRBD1	CASSEGQVLNTEAFF	TGTGCCAGCAGCGAAGGACAGGTTCTGAACACTGAAGCTTTCTTT
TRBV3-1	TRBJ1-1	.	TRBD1	CASSHTGGARAFF	TGTGCCAGCAGCCACACAGGGGGCGCGAGGGCTTTCTTT